This paragraph covers one TCR beta chain sequence. CDR1 is SGDLS, CDR2 YYNGEE, per germline. The V gene end was trimmed by 2 bases and the J gene end by 9 bases; junction bases not matched to a gene: 6. The CDR3 runs to 14 residues. The data stem from a study of blood T cell repertoires in COVID-19. As for the study in general: The analysed material was cDNA or gDNA that came from T cells, B-cell-depleted T cells, or PBMCs.

The data were produced by immunoSEQ multiplex PCR, yet TCRdb's version contains in-frame clones alone and is incomplete. Of 380,000 or so clones detected, 89% appear once; the ten largest clones hold around 1.2%. This clonotype originated in a man in his forties or fifties with acute or convalescent COVID-19. The sequenced sample was peripheral blood. J is TRBJ2-2 and V is TRBV9; TRBD1 agrees at 8 bases. CDR3 in amino acids: CASSVQGAAWELFF. CDR3 sequence (DNA): TGTGCCAGCAGCGTCCAGGGGGCTGCCTGGGAGCTGTTTTTT.